This entry is about one TCR beta chain. The sample belongs to a study of blood T cell repertoires in COVID-19. This CDR3 has 13 amino acids. Germline lookup yields CDR1 LNHDA and CDR2 SQIVND (reference sequence). V lost 11 bases, J lost 5 bases, and 7 bases stayed unmatched. Measured with immunoSEQ multiplex PCR; TCRdb has only the in-frame clones, and not every one. The top ten hold about 18% of the sample, which has about 100,000 clones, around 90% seen once. The chain employs TRBV19 and TRBJ1-4, with TRBD1 matching 8 bases. Sequenced: peripheral blood. This sequence was found in a man aged 50-60 years with acute or convalescent COVID-19. The CDR3 DNA is TGTGCCTGCCGGACAGGGCCGAATGAAAAACTGTTTTTT. Its translation is CACRTGPNEKLFF.